This entry lists 8 T cell receptor beta chains sequenced from one sample in a study of blood T cell repertoires in COVID-19 (dated by TCRdb to 2018 to 2020). Library prep was done by the immunoSEQ multiplex PCR assay. TCRdb obtained this table from immuneACCESS and retained in-frame rearrangements with V and J assigned. These tables miss some clones; where compared with another copy, unresolved V genes account for less than half of the shortfall, and the remainder is unexplained. The sample records about 180,000 clones, 85% to 95% of which are singletons. The top ten constitute approximately 0.5% of the sample. Sequenced: peripheral blood. Receptors originate from a man aged 50 to 59 with acute or convalescent COVID-19.

The chain recombines TRBV5-1 with TRBJ2-7; 9 bases match TRBD1. Germline CDR1 and CDR2: SGHRS and YFSETQ. Trimming at V came to 0 bases and at J to 5 bases, leaving 3 bases not matched to a gene. The CDR3 is made up of 14 amino acids. The CDR3 region is CASSLGDRGDEQYF. The CDR3 coding sequence is TGCGCCAGCAGCTTGGGTGACAGGGGGGACGAGCAGTACTTC.

CDR3 nucleotides: TGTGCCACCACCGGGACAGGGAATACCGGGGAGCTGTTTTTT. It translates to CATTGTGNTGELFF. The chain couples TRBV5-4 to TRBJ2-2, with TRBD1 matching 9 bases. The CDR3 loop spans 14 amino acids. Trimming cost V 9 bases and J 5 bases; bases outside gene matches: 8. Germline-derived CDR1 and CDR2 are SGHNT and YYREEE (reference sequence). The whole variable domain, remainder taken from reference TRBV5-4 and TRBJ2-2, is ETGVTQSPTHLIKTRGQQVTLRCSSQSGHNTVSWYQQALGQGPQFIFQYYREEENGRGNFPPRFSGLQFPNYSSELNVNALELDDSALYLCATTGTGNTGELFFGEGSRLTVL.

J is TRBJ2-5 and V is TRBV5-6; D is perhaps TRBD2 (5 bases). CDR1 and CDR2 from the germline V gene are SGHDT and YYEEEE. The CDR3 has 14 residues. The V end was cut by 3 bases, the J end by 2 bases, with 11 bases between. CDR3: CASSWARGQETQYF. DNA of the CDR3: TGTGCCAGCAGCTGGGCCCGAGGGCAAGAGACCCAGTACTTC.

In this sample, this clone turned up once. This chain links TRBV27 with TRBJ2-7, with 12 bases fitting TRBD2. CDR1 and CDR2 from the germline V gene are MNHEY and SMNVEV (reference sequence). The CDR3 spans 15 residues. The V and J ends lost 2 bases and 3 bases, in that order; junction bases with no gene match: 2. The CDR3 sequence is CASSLRTSGIYEQYF. As DNA, the CDR3 is TGTGCCAGCAGTTTAAGGACTAGCGGGATCTACGAGCAGTACTTC.

The chain's CDR3 is CASSRGGLISYNEQFF. The CDR3 DNA is TGTGCCAGCAGCCGTGGGGGCCTGATCTCCTACAATGAGCAGTTCTTC. The J gene is TRBJ2-1, the V gene TRBV4-2, with a possible D match to TRBD1 (6 bases). V was trimmed by 4 bases and J by 0 bases, leaving 13 bases between them. This CDR3 is 16 amino acids long. Germline loops: CDR1 LGHNA, CDR2 YNFKEQ.

This clone was detected only once. DNA for the CDR3: TGTGCCAGCAGTTTAGTGGGACAGGGTCGAGCTTTCTTT. Protein: CASSLVGQGRAFF. The V and J genes are TRBV12-3 or TRBV12-4 and TRBJ1-1; 9 bases match TRBD1. The CDR3 totals 13 residues. The V gene end was trimmed by 1 base and the J gene end by 10 bases; junction bases not matched to a gene: 4.

This sequence joins TRBV9 and TRBJ2-2; the match to TRBD2 covers 11 bases. Germline lookup yields CDR1 SGDLS and CDR2 YYNGEE. The V segment lost 6 bases and the J segment 0 bases; nucleotides outside the gene matches: 4. The CDR3 extends over 16 amino acids. The CDR3 sequence: CASNPSGGPNTGELFF. Written as DNA, the CDR3 is TGTGCCAGCAATCCTAGCGGGGGGCCGAACACCGGGGAGCTGTTTTTT.

The rearrangement uses TRBV7-2 and TRBJ1-5, with TRBD1 matching over 7 bases. CDR1 is SGHTA and CDR2 is FQGNSA in the germline V gene. V trimming: 4 bases; J trimming: 3 bases; junction bases outside the gene matches: 3. CDR3 length: 14 amino acids. The CDR3 DNA is TGTGCCAGCAGCTCCACAGGGGCCAATCAGCCCCAGCATTTT. This encodes CASSSTGANQPQHF.